The 8 T cell receptor beta chains below were found in one sample sequenced in a study of T-cell memory formation after mild COVID-19. Each CDR3 protein is one row after TCRdb ran MiXCR on the 5' RACE reads. In the table there are some 330,000 distinct CDR3 sequences, around 20% of which are singletons. The sequenced sample consisted of PBMCs or a T cell subset sorted from them (not recorded which). These receptors all stem from an adult woman who had mild COVID-19 (a few samples of this study predate the infection). Cell type and time point are not known.

This clonotype has just one count. The V and J genes are TRBV6-5 and TRBJ2-5; the D gene is possibly TRBD1 (5 bases). The CDR3 is made up of 15 amino acids. V was clipped by 2 bases and J by 5 bases, with 15 bases between them. Germline V CDR1 and CDR2: MNHEY, SVGAGI. The CDR3 DNA reads as TGTGCCAGCAGTTACCCGACAGTCTCCGGGGAGACCCAGTACTTC. It specifies CASSYPTVSGETQYF.

The chain carries TRBV10-3 and TRBJ2-1; the match to TRBD2 covers 10 bases. CDR3 length equals 16 residues. In germline, CDR1 is ENHRY, CDR2 SYGVKD. The V gene end was trimmed by 4 bases and the J gene end by 0 bases; junction bases not matched to a gene: 3. The CDR3 region is CAISGSSGSSYNEQFF. The CDR3 DNA follows: TGTGCCATCAGTGGGTCTAGCGGGAGCTCCTACAATGAGCAGTTCTTC.

This clonotype was recorded many times. The V gene is TRBV7-6, the J gene TRBJ1-1; D is uncertain. The V end lost 4 bases, the J end lost 0 bases, and 9 bases lay between the germline ends. Germline V gene data show CDR1 as SGHVS and CDR2 as FNYEAQ. The length of the CDR3 is 14 residues. The CDR3 is CASSSGRMNTEAFF. The CDR3 nucleotides are TGTGCCAGCAGCTCCGGACGGATGAACACTGAAGCTTTCTTT.

This clonotype came up a few times. This chain uses TRBV7-9 with TRBJ1-1, with D possibly being TRBD1 (6 bases). The length of the CDR3 is 15 residues. Looked up from germline, CDR1 is SEHNR and CDR2 is FQNEAQ (reference sequence). V shed 6 bases and J shed 2 bases, with 16 bases lying between them. This CDR3 reads CASSGGGGPNTEAFF. The CDR3 DNA reads as TGTGCCAGCAGTGGGGGAGGGGGACCTAACACTGAAGCTTTCTTT.

The J gene is TRBJ2-1, the V gene TRBV20-1; TRBD2 is a possible D gene (6 bases). This CDR3 region has 14 residues. CDR1 DFQATT and CDR2 SNEGSKA come from the germline V gene (reference sequence). V lost 0 bases to trimming and J lost 5 bases, with 11 bases between them. The CDR3 DNA reads as TGCAGTGCTAGAGATCCGGGAGCCCACAATGAGCAGTTCTTC. Translating it yields CSARDPGAHNEQFF.

This chain connects TRBV7-9 to TRBJ2-2; 9 nucleotides align to TRBD2. CDR3 length: 17 residues. V lost 6 bases and J lost 6; bases outside the gene matches: 14. Looked up from germline, CDR1 is SEHNR and CDR2 is FQNEAQ (reference sequence). CDR3 region: CASRGSLAGLSAGELFF. The CDR3 DNA is TGTGCCAGCAGAGGTTCGCTAGCGGGACTTTCTGCCGGGGAGCTGTTTTTT.

This clonotype appeared a few times. V is TRBV11-2 and J is TRBJ1-2; possible D gene TRBD1, 6 bases. The CDR3 sequence is 14 residues long. Per the germline V gene, CDR1 is SGHAT and CDR2 is FQNNGV. V lost 1 base and J lost 4, with 10 bases in between. The CDR3 loop reads CASSLARGPYGYTF. In DNA, the CDR3 is TGTGCCAGCAGCTTAGCCAGGGGCCCCTATGGCTACACCTTC.

The chain carries TRBV7-2 and TRBJ2-3; D uncertain. Per the germline V gene, CDR1 is SGHTA and CDR2 is FQGNSA. This CDR3 contains 16 residues. With 0 bases removed from V and 0 bases from J, the gap between germline ends came to 10 bases. The CDR3 bases are TGTGCCAGCAGCTTAGCGGTCTTAACTAGCACAGATACGCAGTATTTT. This encodes CASSLAVLTSTDTQYF.